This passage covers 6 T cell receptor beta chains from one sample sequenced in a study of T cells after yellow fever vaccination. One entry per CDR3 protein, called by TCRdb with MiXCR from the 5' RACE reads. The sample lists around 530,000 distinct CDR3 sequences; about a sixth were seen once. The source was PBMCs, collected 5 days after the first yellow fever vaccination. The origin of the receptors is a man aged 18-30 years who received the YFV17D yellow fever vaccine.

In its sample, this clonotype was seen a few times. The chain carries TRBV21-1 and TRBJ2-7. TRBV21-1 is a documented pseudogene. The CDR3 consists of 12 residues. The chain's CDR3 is CASMGDSYEQYF. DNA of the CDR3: TGTGCCAGCATGGGGGACTCCTACGAGCAGTACTTC.

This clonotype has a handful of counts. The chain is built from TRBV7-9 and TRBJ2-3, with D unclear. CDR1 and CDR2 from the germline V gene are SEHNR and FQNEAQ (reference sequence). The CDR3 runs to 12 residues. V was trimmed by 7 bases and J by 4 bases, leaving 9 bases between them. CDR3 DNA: TGTGCCAGCAACCGGCAGGCAGATACGCAGTATTTT. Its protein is CASNRQADTQYF.

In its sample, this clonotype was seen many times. CDR3 nucleotides: TGTGCCAGCAGCCCCGGCGTTCAAGAGACCCAGTACTTC. It codes for CASSPGVQETQYF. The chain combines TRBV7-2 with TRBJ2-5; D unclear. Per the germline V gene, CDR1 is SGHTA and CDR2 is FQGNSA. This CDR3 has 13 residues. Between the trimmed V and J ends, which lost 5 bases and 2 bases, there was a span of 9 bases.

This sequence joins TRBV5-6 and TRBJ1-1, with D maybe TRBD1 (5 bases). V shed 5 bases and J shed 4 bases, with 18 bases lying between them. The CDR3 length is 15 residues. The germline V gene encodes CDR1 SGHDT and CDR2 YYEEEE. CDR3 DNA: TGTGCCAGCAGTCGAGACTCAGGGTGGGGCACTGAAGCTTTCTTT. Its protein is CASSRDSGWGTEAFF.

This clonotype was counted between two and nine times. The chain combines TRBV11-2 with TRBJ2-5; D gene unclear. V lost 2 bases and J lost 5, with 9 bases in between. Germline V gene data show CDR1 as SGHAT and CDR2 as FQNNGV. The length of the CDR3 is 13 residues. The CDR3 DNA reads TGTGCCAGCAGCTTATTCGGCGTGGAGACCCAGTACTTC. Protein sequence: CASSLFGVETQYF.

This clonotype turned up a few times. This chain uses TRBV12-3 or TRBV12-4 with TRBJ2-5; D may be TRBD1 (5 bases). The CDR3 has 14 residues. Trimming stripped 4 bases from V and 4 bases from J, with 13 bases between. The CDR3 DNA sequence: TGTGCCAGCAGTTCCACCACAGGCCTAGAGACCCAGTACTTC. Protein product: CASSSTTGLETQYF.